One sample yielded the 27 T cell receptor beta chains listed below, sequenced in a study of T cell changes during pregnancy in multiple sclerosis. Profiled with immunoSEQ multiplex PCR; TCRdb holds only in-frame clones, not every one. Seen here are fewer than 90,000 clones, 85% to 95% observed once, and the top ten hold approximately 0.84%. Source: peripheral blood, taken in the third trimester of pregnancy. Source of these receptors: a female donor with multiple sclerosis, enrolled in a pregnancy study.

V gene TRBV5-4 combines with J gene TRBJ2-3; possible D gene TRBD1, 6 bases. V lost 5 bases to trimming and J lost 6 bases, with 22 bases between them. Germline CDR1 SGHNT, CDR2 YYREEE (reference sequence). The CDR3 has 16 amino acids. CDR3 sequence: CASSSRDGLGADTQYF. CDR3 sequence (DNA): TGTGCCAGCAGTTCCCGCGACGGCCTGGGGGCGGATACGCAGTATTTT.

The chain is built from TRBV9 and TRBJ2-7, with TRBD2 as a possible D gene (5 bases). Germline V gene data show CDR1 as SGDLS and CDR2 as YYNGEE. The CDR3 consists of 14 residues. Trimming took 0 bases from V and 3 from J, leaving 10 bases between them. CDR3 amino acids: CASSVDERIYEQYF. Written as DNA, the CDR3 is TGTGCCAGCAGCGTAGACGAGCGGATCTACGAGCAGTACTTC.

This chain joins TRBV27 and TRBJ2-1, with D maybe TRBD1 (6 bases). CDR1 and CDR2 (germline): MNHEY, SMNVEV (reference sequence). The V end lost 0 bases, the J end lost 6 bases, and 9 bases lay between the germline ends. The CDR3 sequence is 14 residues long. CDR3 in amino acids: CASSLSTRGNEQFF. CDR3 coding DNA: TGTGCCAGCAGTTTATCGACCAGGGGCAATGAGCAGTTCTTC.

The chain carries TRBV28 and TRBJ1-4; D is unclear. The CDR3 is 15 residues long. Germline V gives CDR1 MDHEN, CDR2 SYDVKM. Deletions cut 5 bases from V and 0 bases from J, with 10 bases between. The CDR3 protein is CASSILSATNEKLFF. The CDR3 region has the DNA TGTGCCAGCAGTATCCTAAGCGCAACTAATGAAAAACTGTTTTTT.

This chain joins TRBV5-1 and TRBJ2-5, with TRBD2 matching over 14 bases. V gave up 3 bases and J gave up 1 base; unmatched junction bases: 2. CDR1 is SGHRS and CDR2 is YFSETQ in the germline V gene. This CDR3 is 16 amino acids long. DNA of the CDR3: TGCGCCAGCAGCTCGGGACTAGCGGGAGTCCAAGAGACCCAGTACTTC. It yields the protein CASSSGLAGVQETQYF.

This chain joins TRBV20-1 and TRBJ2-3; D call uncertain. The CDR3 runs to 11 residues. CDR1 is DFQATT, CDR2 SNEGSKA, per germline (reference sequence). V was trimmed by 5 bases and J by 4 bases, leaving 7 bases between them. The CDR3 loop is CSAPRSDTQYF. The CDR3 nucleotides read TGCAGTGCTCCCAGGTCAGATACGCAGTATTTT.

The rearrangement joins TRBV5-1 to TRBJ2-7; maybe TRBD2 (5 bases). Trimming took 2 bases from V and 7 from J, leaving 19 bases between them. Looked up from germline, CDR1 is SGHRS and CDR2 is YFSETQ. The CDR3 extends over 15 amino acids. CDR3 in DNA: TGCGCCAGCAGCTTTACTCCCCCTCCCGGGGAGGAGCAGTACTTC. Protein sequence: CASSFTPPPGEEQYF.

The genes are TRBV6-6 and TRBJ2-3; D may be TRBD1 (6 bases). Trimming cost V 9 bases and J 7 bases, with 20 bases left between them. CDR3 length: 14 residues. Germline assignment: CDR1 MNHNY and CDR2 SVGAGI (reference sequence). This CDR3 reads CASVDRPRANTQYF. For the CDR3, the DNA is TGTGCCAGTGTTGACAGGCCACGCGCAAATACGCAGTATTTT.

The V call is TRBV28, the J call TRBJ1-5; D is possibly TRBD1 (5 bases). In germline, CDR1 is MDHEN, CDR2 SYDVKM. The germline V and J ends were trimmed by 5 bases and 0 bases, with 17 bases remaining between them. This CDR3 contains 17 residues. CDR3 in amino acids: CASSPREGIGSNQPQHF. CDR3 DNA: TGTGCCAGCAGTCCTAGGGAGGGGATAGGTAGCAATCAGCCCCAGCATTTT.

This clone was seen only once. The V call is TRBV5-1, the J call TRBJ2-7; TRBD2 matches 9 bases. The germline gives CDR1 SGHRS, CDR2 YFSETQ. The J segment lost 4 bases and the V segment lost 0 bases, leaving 8 bases of the junction unmatched. The CDR3 runs 16 residues. CDR3: CASSLVGSGSIYEQYF. Here the CDR3 DNA reads TGCGCCAGCAGCTTGGTCGGTAGCGGGAGTATATACGAGCAGTACTTC.

The chain combines TRBV7-8 with TRBJ2-3; D might be TRBD2 (6 bases). The germline V and J ends were trimmed by 5 bases and 2 bases, with 11 bases remaining between them. The CDR3 is 14 amino acids. The germline V gene has CDR1 SGHVS and CDR2 FQNEAQ. CDR3 loop: CASSAASATDTQYF. The DNA of the CDR3 is TGTGCCAGCAGCGCTGCTAGCGCCACAGATACGCAGTATTTT.

The chain recombines TRBV2 with TRBJ2-7; 10 bases agree with TRBD1. The CDR3 loop spans 15 amino acids. The germline V gene has CDR1 SNHLY and CDR2 FYNNEI. J gave up 2 bases and V 10 bases, and 11 bases lay outside the gene matches. This CDR3 reads CATSVPGQGTYEQYF. The CDR3, as DNA: TGTGCCACCTCCGTACCGGGACAGGGGACCTACGAGCAGTACTTC.

This rearrangement joins TRBV11-2 to TRBJ1-4; D not resolved. The germline V gene encodes CDR1 SGHAT and CDR2 FQNNGV. This CDR3 spans 18 amino acids. Trimming pared 1 base from V and 7 bases from J, leaving 22 bases between. This CDR3 is CASSLAWGSDGRGEKLFF. The DNA for the CDR3 is TGTGCCAGCAGCTTAGCCTGGGGATCTGACGGGCGGGGTGAAAAACTGTTTTTT.

This chain's CDR3 is CASSYPSTTTGDGAFF. The CDR3 DNA is TGTGCCAGCAGTTACCCTTCAACAACGACAGGGGACGGAGCTTTCTTT. This chain uses TRBV6-6 with TRBJ1-1, with 8 bases aligning to TRBD1. CDR3 length equals 16 residues. V was clipped by 2 bases and J by 10 bases; unmatched bases: 15. Germline V gene lookup returns CDR1 MNHNY and CDR2 SVGAGI (reference sequence).

The chain recombines TRBV19 with TRBJ2-3; D is undetermined. V was trimmed by 8 bases and J by 0 bases, leaving 6 bases between them. In germline, CDR1 is LNHDA, CDR2 SQIVND (reference sequence). The CDR3 is 12 amino acids. This chain's CDR3 is CASHGSTDTQYF. The CDR3 coding sequence is TGTGCCAGTCACGGGAGCACAGATACGCAGTATTTT. The complete variable domain, with remaining parts taken from reference TRBV19 and TRBJ2-3, reads DGGITQSPKYLFRKEGQNVTLSCEQNLNHDAMYWYRQDPGQGLRLIYYSQIVNDFQKGDIAEGYSVSREKKESFPLTVTSAQKNPTAFYLCASHGSTDTQYFGPGTRLTVL.

The chain has TRBV28 and TRBJ2-1; tentatively, D is TRBD1 (6 bases). Trimming pared 4 bases from V and 5 bases from J, leaving 12 bases between. The CDR3 totals 14 residues. Germline V gene sequence: CDR1 MDHEN, CDR2 SYDVKM. CDR3 sequence reads: CASSSRDTDNEQFF. Written as DNA, the CDR3 is TGTGCCAGCAGTTCCCGGGACACCGACAATGAGCAGTTCTTC.

The gene calls are TRBV7-2 and TRBJ2-3; 9 bases are a match to TRBD2. CDR3 length equals 16 residues. Per the germline V gene, CDR1 is SGHTA and CDR2 is FQGNSA. J gave up 0 bases and V 1 base, and 2 bases lay outside the gene matches. Here the CDR3 reads CASSLGTSVSTDTQYF. CDR3 sequence (DNA): TGTGCCAGCAGCTTAGGGACTAGCGTTAGCACAGATACGCAGTATTTT.

The chain couples TRBV27 to TRBJ1-3, with 7 nucleotides matching TRBD1. The germline V gene encodes CDR1 MNHEY and CDR2 SMNVEV (reference sequence). V shed 3 bases, J shed 2 bases, and the junction held 4 bases outside the gene matches. The CDR3 runs to 15 residues. DNA for the CDR3: TGTGCCAGCAGTTTCAGGGGGTCAACTGGAAACACCATATATTTT. Its translation is CASSFRGSTGNTIYF.

This chain links TRBV5-4 with TRBJ1-4; TRBD1 is a possible D gene (6 bases). The CDR3 sequence is 17 residues long. Trimming cost V 3 bases and J 0 bases, with 15 bases left between them. Germline CDR1 SGHNT, CDR2 YYREEE (reference sequence). CDR3 bases: TGTGCCAGCAGCTCTTCGACAGGTCTTGCAACTAATGAAAAACTGTTTTTT. Its translation: CASSSSTGLATNEKLFF. Supplemented by reference TRBV5-4 and TRBJ1-4, the full variable domain reads ETGVTQSPTHLIKTRGQQVTLRCSSQSGHNTVSWYQQALGQGPQFIFQYYREEENGRGNFPPRFSGLQFPNYSSELNVNALELDDSALYLCASSSSTGLATNEKLFFGSGTQLSVL.

V usage is TRBV7-8 and J usage is TRBJ1-1, with TRBD1 identical over 7 bases. This CDR3 is built from 15 residues. Germline CDR1 SGHVS, CDR2 FQNEAQ. The trim removed 1 base at V and 4 bases at J, leaving 6 bases unmatched. CDR3 protein: CASSLVTGLVTEAFF. CDR3 nucleotide sequence: TGTGCCAGCAGCTTAGTGACAGGGTTGGTCACTGAAGCTTTCTTT.

V usage is TRBV14 and J usage is TRBJ2-4; 10 bases are shared with TRBD1. Losses at the gene ends were 4 bases for V and 6 bases for J; bases not matched to a gene: 3. Germline V lookup: CDR1 SGHDN, CDR2 FVKESK. The CDR3 totals 14 residues. The CDR3: CASSPGQGRNIQYF. The DNA for the CDR3 is TGTGCCAGCAGCCCGGGACAGGGGCGAAACATTCAGTACTTC.

The chain uses TRBV10-3 and TRBJ2-7, with D possibly matching TRBD2 (6 bases). Trimming cost V 7 bases and J 3 bases, with 13 bases left between them. Per germline, CDR1 ENHRY and CDR2 SYGVKD. The CDR3 totals 13 residues. The CDR3 DNA reads as TGTGCCATCACCCTGGGGCGGGGCTACGAGCAGTACTTC. Protein: CAITLGRGYEQYF.

The rearrangement joins TRBV27 to TRBJ2-1, with TRBD2 matching 11 bases. The germline V gene encodes CDR1 MNHEY and CDR2 SMNVEV (reference sequence). This CDR3 has 16 residues. The trim removed 6 bases at V and 7 bases at J, leaving 11 bases unmatched. CDR3 coding DNA: TGTGCCAGCAGCCGTTATAGCGGGAGGGAGAGGAATGAGCAGTTCTTC. Residues: CASSRYSGRERNEQFF.

The V call is TRBV5-1, the J call TRBJ2-4; 8 nucleotides line up with TRBD2. V trimming: 4 bases; J trimming: 0 bases; junction bases outside the gene matches: 15. Germline loops: CDR1 SGHRS, CDR2 YFSETQ. The CDR3 length is 19 residues. CDR3 residues: CASSDSGIHFSLAKNIQYF. DNA for the CDR3: TGCGCCAGCAGCGATAGCGGGATCCATTTTTCTCTAGCCAAAAACATTCAGTACTTC. Looking up the rest from reference TRBV5-1 and TRBJ2-4 gives the full variable domain: KAGVTQTPRYLIKTRGQQVTLSCSPISGHRSVSWYQQTPGQGLQFLFEYFSETQRNKGNFPGRFSGRQFSNSRSEMNVSTLELGDSALYLCASSDSGIHFSLAKNIQYFGAGTRLSVL.

This clone was detected only a few times. The chain combines TRBV18 with TRBJ1-1; a weak D match, TRBD1 (6 bases). The V end was cut by 3 bases, the J end by 4 bases, with 18 bases between. This CDR3 spans 16 amino acids. CDR1 and CDR2 from the germline V gene are KGHSH and LQKENI. The CDR3 coding sequence is TGTGCCAGCTCACCCTATCCTCCCGGGACAAGCACTGAAGCTTTCTTT. Translating it yields CASSPYPPGTSTEAFF.

The chain combines TRBV7-5 with TRBJ1-3; no DNA check was done on the table's D call, TRBD1. TRBV7-5 is a recognized pseudogene. This CDR3 has 18 residues. CDR3 bases: TGTGTCAGAAGCTTAGGTTGTGGTCACAAGAACTCTGGAAACACCATATATTTT. This sequence encodes CVRSLGCGHKNSGNTIYF.

The chain couples TRBV29-1 to TRBJ2-7; tentative D call: TRBD1 (6 bases). V was clipped by 5 bases and J by 6 bases, with 20 bases between them. Germline CDR1 and CDR2: SQVTM and ANQGSEA. The length of the CDR3 is 14 residues. Here the CDR3 DNA reads TGCAGCGTTTGTAAACAGGGACCCGTCTGCGAGCAGTACTTC. Translation: CSVCKQGPVCEQYF.